Included here is one T cell receptor beta chain sequence, with context. Its specificity is unknown. These data originate in a study of T cell clonotyping in hematopoietic cell transplantation. General observations from the study: At the given depth, recipient repertoires were over 95% de novo clonotypes.

V lost 4 bases to trimming and J lost 7 bases, with 16 bases between them. CDR1 MNHNY and CDR2 SVGAGI come from the germline V gene (reference sequence). This CDR3 has 15 amino acids. Generated by immunoSEQ multiplex PCR, the TCRdb table keeps only in-frame clones and is missing some. The sample yields 11,000 or so clones, about half seen once. This chain links TRBV6-6 with TRBJ2-2, with no clear D. The sample was peripheral blood mononuclear cells. The clonotype comes from a man aged 45 to 65 in good health. Some clones in this sample may be carry-over from other donors' samples. The CDR3 loop reads CASSSETRAYGELFF. The CDR3 coding sequence is TGTGCCAGCAGTTCTGAAACCCGGGCTTACGGGGAGCTGTTTTTT.